These T cell receptor beta chains were read from a single sample in a study of blood T cells in healthy people across ages. From the 5' RACE reads, TCRdb called clonotypes with MiXCR, one entry per CDR3 protein. The sample gives hundreds of thousands of distinct CDR3 sequences, around 50% of which show up once; 20% to 25% is in the top ten. The specimen sequenced was blood. The receptor set was obtained from a man older than 75 in good health. Both conserved end residues are trimmed from each CDR3.

v_call	j_call	cdr3_aa
TRBV6-5	TRBJ2-7	ASSDRQGSY
TRBV6-5	TRBJ2-7	ASSYRAGGSYEQY
TRBV7-2	TRBJ2-7	ASSFQGSSYEQY
TRBV11-2	TRBJ1-6	ASSLNAGVVSPLH
TRBV20-1	-	SSSRGLAEYYEQY
TRBV6-2/TRBV6-3	TRBJ2-7	ASRESGGASYEQY
TRBV25-1	TRBJ2-3	ASSECEREVLTDTQY
TRBV10-3	TRBJ2-5	AISENLGRGLQGQY
TRBV6-5	TRBJ2-1	ASRRSGGASYNEQF
TRBV10-3	TRBJ2-3	AISEATASGTDTQY
TRBV7-2	TRBJ2-7	ASSLAGAPLRSEQY
TRBV29-1	TRBJ2-1	SVGQARGRNNEQF
TRBV6-2/TRBV6-3	-	ASSETSGKSYNEQY
TRBV5-1	TRBJ2-5	ASSPITGGIETQY
TRBV5-1	TRBJ2-7	ASSTQGGNSYEQY
TRBV7-2	TRBJ2-1	ASSLFKGQLDEQF
TRBV7-2	TRBJ2-5	ASSLYRRETQY
TRBV29-1	TRBJ2-1	SAELGRAGYNEQF
TRBV7-9	TRBJ2-6	ASSLYNSGANVLT
TRBV3-1	TRBJ1-2	ASRRSGDNYGYT
TRBV10-3	TRBJ2-1	AIKERETHNEQF
TRBV10-3	TRBJ2-5	ASGPAPLFYKQY
TRBV7-8	TRBJ1-1	ASSPPGQGARAF
TRBV7-9	TRBJ2-1	ASSLGQGTNNEQF
TRBV6-2/TRBV6-3	TRBJ2-3	ASSYRDRGLRDTQY
TRBV20-1	TRBJ2-3	SASGGSGGDTQY
TRBV18	TRBJ2-3	ATRGGLKTDTQY
TRBV6-5	TRBJ1-4	ATRRNEKLF
TRBV4-2	TRBJ2-6	ASSQYPGANVLT
TRBV20-1	TRBJ2-1	SAPGGQGDDEQF
TRBV28	TRBJ2-7	ASRDRANGYEQY
TRBV20-1	TRBJ2-3	SANGDSTDTQY
TRBV11-1	TRBJ2-6	ASSSTGGTGANVLT